Presented here are 19 T cell receptor beta chains from one specimen sequenced in a study of shared clonotypes between healthy human individuals. TCRdb's copy holds only in-frame clones and misses some; the assay was immunoSEQ multiplex PCR. The top ten hold 1% to 1.5% of the sample, which has about 1.4 million clones, over 95% seen once. Sequenced material: naive CD4+ T cells sorted from blood. As to subset: CD45RA+ positively selected. These receptors all stem from a man aged 30 to 39 in good health.

The chain joins TRBV7-8 to TRBJ2-1, with D unresolved. The CDR3 totals 13 residues. CDR1 is SGHVS and CDR2 is FQNEAQ in the germline V gene. The V end was cut by 5 bases, the J end by 4 bases, with 9 bases between. CDR3 in amino acids: CASSPYSYNEQFF. The CDR3 coding sequence is TGTGCCAGCAGCCCCTACAGTTACAATGAGCAGTTCTTC.

The rearrangement joins TRBV10-2 to TRBJ2-1, with 9 nucleotides matching TRBD2. This CDR3 region has 18 residues. CDR1 and CDR2 from the germline V gene are WSHSY and SAAADI. Trimming at V came to 4 bases and at J to 5 bases, leaving 15 bases not matched to a gene. For the CDR3, the DNA is TGCGCCAGCAGTGGGTCCGGGACTAGCAGGTTTTCCGACAATGAGCAGTTCTTC. Translation: CASSGSGTSRFSDNEQFF.

The rearrangement joins TRBV15 to TRBJ2-1; D is uncertain. CDR1 and CDR2 from the germline V gene are LNHNV and YYDKDF (reference sequence). The CDR3 runs to 12 residues. The ends were cut back, 1 base at V and 8 bases at J, with 6 bases in the middle. This CDR3 reads CATSRGQDEQFF. DNA for the CDR3: TGTGCCACCAGCAGAGGTCAAGATGAGCAGTTCTTC.

V usage is TRBV2 and J usage is TRBJ1-5, with 10 nucleotides matching TRBD1. J gave up 6 bases and V 5 bases, and 7 bases lay outside the gene matches. The CDR3 spans 15 residues. Germline CDR1 is SNHLY and CDR2 is FYNNEI. The CDR3 here is CASSLGQGVGQPQHF. CDR3 in DNA: TGTGCCAGCAGTCTAGGACAGGGGGTGGGTCAGCCCCAGCATTTT.

The chain recombines TRBV10-1 with TRBJ2-7, with D maybe TRBD2 (6 bases). The germline gives CDR1 WNHNN, CDR2 SYGVQD (reference sequence). V lost 6 bases, J lost 4 bases, and 22 bases lay in between. This CDR3 comprises 16 residues. CDR3 sequence reads: CASSPGVGGFGYEQYF. The CDR3 DNA reads TGCGCCAGCAGCCCTGGAGTGGGAGGTTTCGGGTACGAGCAGTACTTC.

For this clone: The sample carries other DNA sequences with the same CDR3. V is TRBV6-1 and J is TRBJ2-7; D unclear. CDR3 length: 11 residues. Germline CDR1 is MNHNS and CDR2 is SASEGT. Trimming shortened V by 7 bases and J by 2 bases, and 6 bases separated the two germline ends. Here the CDR3 DNA reads TGTGCCAGCACCCTAACCTACGAGCAGTACTTC. It specifies CASTLTYEQYF.

The chain links TRBV5-4 to TRBJ2-6, with D uncertain. The length of the CDR3 is 17 residues. V lost 0 bases, J lost 1 base, and 11 bases lay in between. Germline V lookup: CDR1 SGHNT, CDR2 YYREEE (reference sequence). CDR3 region: CASSLARPRSGANVLTF. In nucleotides, the CDR3 is TGTGCCAGCAGCTTGGCCCGACCGAGGTCTGGGGCCAACGTCCTGACTTTC.

V is TRBV6-6 and J is TRBJ2-1; D perhaps matches TRBD2 (6 bases). With 2 bases removed from V and 1 base from J, the gap between germline ends came to 9 bases. This CDR3 comprises 15 residues. The germline CDR1 and CDR2 sequences are MNHNY and SVGAGI (reference sequence). CDR3 residues: CASSYGGNSYNEQFF. The DNA of the CDR3 is TGTGCCAGCAGTTACGGAGGGAATTCCTACAATGAGCAGTTCTTC.

J is TRBJ2-2 and V is TRBV9; TRBD2 might be the D (5 bases). Germline V gene lookup returns CDR1 SGDLS and CDR2 YYNGEE. V lost 5 bases to trimming and J lost 5 bases, with 16 bases between them. The CDR3 runs 15 residues. DNA for the CDR3: TGTGCCAGCAGTTTGGGTCCTCGAGGGACCGGGGAGCTGTTTTTT. This encodes CASSLGPRGTGELFF.

The CDR3 reads CASSRDTSSYGYTF. CDR3 sequence (DNA): TGTGCCAGCAGCCGGGACACATCCAGCTATGGCTACACCTTC. V and J are TRBV27 and TRBJ1-2; D may be TRBD1 (6 bases). There are 14 residues in the CDR3. Trimming took off 6 bases at V and 4 bases at J, with 15 bases between the two ends. The V gene's germline CDR1 is MNHEY and CDR2 SMNVEV (reference sequence).

The chain is built from TRBV6-1 and TRBJ2-3; TRBD2 matches at 10 bases. CDR3 size: 14 residues. V dropped 2 bases and J dropped 8; count of bases not matched to a gene: 4. Germline CDR1 is MNHNS and CDR2 is SASEGT. The CDR3 DNA reads as TGTGCCAGCAGTGAACTAGCGGGAGTGGGTACGCAGTATTTT. Its protein is CASSELAGVGTQYF.

The chain has TRBV5-1 and TRBJ1-4; possibly TRBD1 for D (5 bases). The germline V gene encodes CDR1 SGHRS and CDR2 YFSETQ. The V and J ends lost 4 bases and 8 bases respectively, with 15 bases between them. The CDR3 loop spans 14 amino acids. The CDR3 DNA reads as TGCGCCAGCAGCCCGTCGGGGGTCACCGAAAAACTGTTTTTT. The encoded protein is CASSPSGVTEKLFF.

The V and J genes are TRBV5-5 and TRBJ1-1; D not certain. The V end was cut by 4 bases, the J end by 4 bases, with 14 bases between. The CDR3 is 14 amino acids. Per germline, CDR1 SGHKS and CDR2 YYEKEE (reference sequence). CDR3 nucleotide sequence: TGTGCCAGCAGCCGCCCCTCGGGAGCCACTGAAGCTTTCTTT. Encoded protein: CASSRPSGATEAFF.

The genes are TRBV6-1 and TRBJ2-7; TRBD2 aligns across 11 bases. The length of the CDR3 is 13 residues. V lost 5 bases to trimming and J lost 6 bases; unmatched junction nucleotides: 3. CDR1 and CDR2 from the germline V gene are MNHNS and SASEGT. The CDR3 reads CASSKGLAVEQYF. CDR3 coding DNA: TGTGCCAGCAGTAAGGGACTAGCGGTCGAGCAGTACTTC.

The rearrangement links TRBV12-2 to TRBJ2-1; the table calls TRBD2, which could not be checked here. TRBV12-2 is flagged as a pseudogene. The CDR3 extends over 16 amino acids. The chain's CDR3 is CASRLVTRTARVTRFF. The CDR3 DNA reads TGTGCAAGTCGCTTGGTAACTAGAACTGCGAGGGTCACGAGGTTCTTC.

Concerning this clone: This sample includes further DNA sequences coding for the same CDR3. The gene calls are TRBV9 and TRBJ2-2; TRBD2 is a possible D gene (5 bases). Germline CDR1 and CDR2: SGDLS and YYNGEE. The CDR3 spans 15 residues. Trimming removed 1 base at V and 0 bases at J, with 7 bases between. The CDR3 nucleotides read TGTGCCAGCAGCGTACTAGCCGCGAACACCGGGGAGCTGTTTTTT. Its translation is CASSVLAANTGELFF.

The rearrangement joins TRBV6-5 to TRBJ2-1, with 9 bases identical to TRBD2. The V and J ends lost 2 bases and 9 bases, in that order; junction bases with no gene match: 2. The CDR3 extends over 13 amino acids. From germline, CDR1 is MNHEY and CDR2 SVGAGI. Here the CDR3 reads CASSYPGLAEQFF. CDR3 nucleotides: TGTGCCAGCAGTTACCCGGGACTAGCTGAGCAGTTCTTC.

The chain has TRBV18 and TRBJ1-3; possible D gene TRBD1, 6 bases. Germline-derived CDR1 and CDR2 are KGHSH and LQKENI. This CDR3 spans 16 amino acids. V shed 0 bases and J shed 4 bases, with 13 bases lying between them. The CDR3, as DNA: TGTGCCAGCTCACCACCCGGGGGGCTGAGAGGAAACACCATATATTTT. Translating it yields CASSPPGGLRGNTIYF.

This sequence joins TRBV11-3 and TRBJ2-7; 10 bases map to TRBD2. The germline V gene encodes CDR1 SGHNT and CDR2 YENEEA. J gave up 3 bases and V 1 base, and 3 bases lay outside the gene matches. This CDR3 is built from 15 residues. The CDR3 reads CASSLGSSGSYEQYF. Written as DNA, the CDR3 is TGTGCCAGCAGCTTAGGTTCTAGCGGGAGCTACGAGCAGTACTTC.